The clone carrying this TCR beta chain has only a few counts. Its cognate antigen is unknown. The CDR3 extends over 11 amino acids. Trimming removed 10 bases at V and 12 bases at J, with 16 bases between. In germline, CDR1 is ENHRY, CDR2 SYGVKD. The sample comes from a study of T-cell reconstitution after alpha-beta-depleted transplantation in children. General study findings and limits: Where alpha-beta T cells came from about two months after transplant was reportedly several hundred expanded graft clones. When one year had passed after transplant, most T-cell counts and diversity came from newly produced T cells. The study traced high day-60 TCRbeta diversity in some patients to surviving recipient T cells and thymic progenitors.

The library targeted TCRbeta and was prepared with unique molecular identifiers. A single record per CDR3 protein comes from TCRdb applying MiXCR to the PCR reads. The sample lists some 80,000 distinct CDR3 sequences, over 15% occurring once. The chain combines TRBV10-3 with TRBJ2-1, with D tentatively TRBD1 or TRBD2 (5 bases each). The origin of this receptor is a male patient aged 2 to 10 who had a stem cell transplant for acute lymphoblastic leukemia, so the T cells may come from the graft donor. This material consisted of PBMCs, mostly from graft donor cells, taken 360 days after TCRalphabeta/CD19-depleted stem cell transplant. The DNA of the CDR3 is TGTGCCACCATGGGACGTGAGGGGCAGTTCTTC. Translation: CATMGREGQFF.